Below, one T cell receptor beta chain is given with its context. This entry belongs to a study of T cells in tuberculosis. Libraries were prepared by immunoSEQ multiplex PCR; TCRdb keeps only in-frame clonotypes and omits some of them. The top ten hold approximately 2.3% of the sample, which has around 35,000 clones, roughly 90% seen once. Time point specified: new active TB diagnosis, blood taken before or within 7 days of starting treatment. CDR3 length: 16 amino acids. Germline CDR1 MGHDK, CDR2 SYGVNS. V was trimmed by 2 bases and J by 0 bases, leaving 12 bases between them. This chain uses TRBV25-1 with TRBJ2-3; weak D call: TRBD2 (5 bases). Sequenced here: PBMCs, sampled at tuberculosis diagnosis. The origin of this receptor is an adult with tuberculosis. The CDR3 spells CASSEGGSRSTDTQYF. The CDR3 region has the DNA TGTGCCAGCAGTGAAGGAGGCTCCCGCAGCACAGATACGCAGTATTTT.